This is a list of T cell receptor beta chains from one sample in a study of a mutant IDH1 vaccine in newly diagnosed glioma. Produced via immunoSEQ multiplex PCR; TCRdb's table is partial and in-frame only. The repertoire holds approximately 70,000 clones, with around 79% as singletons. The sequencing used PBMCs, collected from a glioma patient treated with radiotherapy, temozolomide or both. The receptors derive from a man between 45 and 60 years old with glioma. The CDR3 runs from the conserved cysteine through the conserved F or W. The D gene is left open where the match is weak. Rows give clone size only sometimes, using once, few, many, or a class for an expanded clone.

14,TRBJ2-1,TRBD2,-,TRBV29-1,TGCAGCGTTGGGGGAGGTAGCGGGGGGCGGGAGCAGTTCTTC,CSVGGGSGGREQFF
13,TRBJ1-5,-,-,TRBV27,TGTGCCAGCAGAAGGTCCATCAATCAGCCCCAGCATTTT,CASRRSINQPQHF
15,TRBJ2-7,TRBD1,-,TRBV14,TGTGCCAGCAGCCTGACCCGGGACAGGGCCTACGAGCAGTACTTC,CASSLTRDRAYEQYF
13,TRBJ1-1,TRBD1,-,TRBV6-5,TGTGCCAGCAGTTTCAGGGGGGAAACTGAAGCTTTCTTT,CASSFRGETEAFF
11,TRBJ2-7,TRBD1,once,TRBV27,TGTGCCAGCAGACAGGGGTACGAGCAGTACTTC,CASRQGYEQYF
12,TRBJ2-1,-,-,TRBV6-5,TGTGCCAGCAGTAACCCCGGGGAGATCGGGTTCTTC,CASSNPGEIGFF
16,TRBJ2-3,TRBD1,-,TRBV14,TGTGCCAGCAGCCCTCGCAGGGGGATCAGGGGAGATACGCAGTATTTT,CASSPRRGIRGDTQYF
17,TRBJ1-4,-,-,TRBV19,TGTGCCAGTAGTCCCCGAGGGGGGTTCGCAACTAATGAAAAACTGTTTTTT,CASSPRGGFATNEKLFF
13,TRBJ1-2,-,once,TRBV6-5,TGTGCCAGCACCCCACGGGGTAACTATGGCTACACCTTC,CASTPRGNYGYTF
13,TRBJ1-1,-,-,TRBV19,TGTGCCAGTCAAAGGACGGTGAACACTGAAGCTTTCTTT,CASQRTVNTEAFF
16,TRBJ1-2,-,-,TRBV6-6,TGTGCCAGCAGTGTTTTCGGGCGGCAGGATAACTATGGCTACACCTTC,CASSVFGRQDNYGYTF
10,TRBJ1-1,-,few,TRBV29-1,TGCAGCGTCCTCCACACTGAAGCTTTCTTT,CSVLHTEAFF
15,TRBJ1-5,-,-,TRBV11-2,TGTGCCAGCAGCTCCCTAGGGGATGCCAATCAGCCCCAGCATTTT,CASSSLGDANQPQHF
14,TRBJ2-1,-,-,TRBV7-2,TGTGCCAGCAGCTCACCCGCCGGGGGTCATGAGCAGTTCTTC,CASSSPAGGHEQFF
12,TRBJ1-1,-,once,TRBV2,TGTGCCAGCAAAAAATTGAACACTGAAGCTTTCTTT,CASKKLNTEAFF
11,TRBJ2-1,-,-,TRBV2,TGTGCCAGCAGTGAAGTAGATGAGCAGTTCTTC,CASSEVDEQFF
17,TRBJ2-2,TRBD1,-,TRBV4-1,TGCGCCAGCAGCCAAACCACAGGGGCCCAGAACACCGGGGAGCTGTTTTTT,CASSQTTGAQNTGELFF
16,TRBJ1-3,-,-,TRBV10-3,TGTGCCATCAGTGAGGTAGACGGATACTCTGGAAACACCATATATTTT,CAISEVDGYSGNTIYF
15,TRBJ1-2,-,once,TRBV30,TGTGCCTGGAGTGTAAGGGCATCGACTAACTATGGCTACACCTTC,CAWSVRASTNYGYTF
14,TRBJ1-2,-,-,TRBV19,TGTGCCAGTACCACAGGAGGCCTAGAGGGTGGCTACACCTTC,CASTTGGLEGGYTF
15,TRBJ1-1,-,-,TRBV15,TGTGCCACCAGCAGAGAGATAGGAATGAACACTGAAGCTTTCTTT,CATSREIGMNTEAFF
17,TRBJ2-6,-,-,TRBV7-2,TGTGCCAGCAGCTTAGTGGGAGGTTACTCTGGGGCCAACGTCCTGACTTTC,CASSLVGGYSGANVLTF
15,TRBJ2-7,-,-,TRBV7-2,TGTGCCAGCAGCTTAGTTAGGTCCGCCTCCTACGAGCAGTACTTC,CASSLVRSASYEQYF
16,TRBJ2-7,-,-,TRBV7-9,TGTGCCAGCAGCTTAGAAGGCTCGGGACACTCCTACGAGCAGTACTTC,CASSLEGSGHSYEQYF
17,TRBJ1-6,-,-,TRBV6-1,TGTGCCAGCAGTGAAGCGAAAGGGTACTCCTATAATTCACCCCTCCACTTT,CASSEAKGYSYNSPLHF
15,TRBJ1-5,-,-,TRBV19,TGTGCCAGTAGTAGTTCGGGGGGCCCCAATCAGCCCCAGCATTTT,CASSSSGGPNQPQHF
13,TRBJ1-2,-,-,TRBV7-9,TGTGCCAGCAGCCCCACGGTAGTCAATGGCTACACCTTC,CASSPTVVNGYTF
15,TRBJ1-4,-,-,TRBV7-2,TGTGCCAGCAGCCTAGGAGGTGGAACTAATGAAAAACTGTTTTTT,CASSLGGGTNEKLFF
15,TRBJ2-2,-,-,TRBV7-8,TGTGCCAGCAGACCCGGGACACTGAACACCGGGGAGCTGTTTTTT,CASRPGTLNTGELFF
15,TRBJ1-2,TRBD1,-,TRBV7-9,TGTGCCAGCAGCGGGACAGTGAAAACTAACTATGGCTACACCTTC,CASSGTVKTNYGYTF
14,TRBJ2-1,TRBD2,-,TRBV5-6,TGTGCCAGCAGCCCCCTCGGGGGGGCCAGGGTGCAGTTCTTC,CASSPLGGARVQFF
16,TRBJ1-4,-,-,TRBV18,TGTGCCAGCTCACCGGTCCGGGACATCTTAAATGAAAAACTGTTTTTT,CASSPVRDILNEKLFF
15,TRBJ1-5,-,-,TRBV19,TGTGCCAGTAGTAGGGGGGTCTATAGCAATCAGCCCCAGCATTTT,CASSRGVYSNQPQHF
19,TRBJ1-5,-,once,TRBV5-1,TGCGCCAGCAACCCTACGGGGGAGGGTCGGGCTTATAGCAATCAGCCCCAGCATTTT,CASNPTGEGRAYSNQPQHF
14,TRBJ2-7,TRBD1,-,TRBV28,TGTGCCAGCAGCAACACAGGGGGCCAATACGAGCAGTACTTC,CASSNTGGQYEQYF
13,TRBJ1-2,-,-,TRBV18,TGTGCCAGCTCCTATGAGGGCAGGTCAAGCTACACCTTC,CASSYEGRSSYTF
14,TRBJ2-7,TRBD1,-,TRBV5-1,TGCGCCAGCAGCATTCGACAGGGGGCCTACGAGCAGTACTTC,CASSIRQGAYEQYF
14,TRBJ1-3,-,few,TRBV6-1,TGTGCCAGCAGTGAGTACATCTCTGGAAACACCATATATTTT,CASSEYISGNTIYF
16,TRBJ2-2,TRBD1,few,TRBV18,TGTGCCAGCTCACCACCGGCACAGGGGGCATACGGGGAGCTGTTTTTT,CASSPPAQGAYGELFF
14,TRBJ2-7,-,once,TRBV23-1,TGCGCCAGCAGCCGGCATAGAACCCACTACGAGCAGTACTTC,CASSRHRTHYEQYF
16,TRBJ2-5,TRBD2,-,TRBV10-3,TGTGCCATCAGTGGACTAGCGGGGGGCGGCCAAGAGACCCAGTACTTC,CAISGLAGGGQETQYF
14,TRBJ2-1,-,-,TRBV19,TGTGCCAGTAGTATAAGGAGACCTAGCAATGAGCAGTTCTTC,CASSIRRPSNEQFF
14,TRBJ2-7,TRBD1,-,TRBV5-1,TGCGCCAGCAGCCCGGACAGGGGGCATGGCGAGCAGTACTTC,CASSPDRGHGEQYF
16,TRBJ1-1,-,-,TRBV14,TGTGCCAGCAGGCCTACAGGGATGGGAATGAACACTGAAGCTTTCTTT,CASRPTGMGMNTEAFF
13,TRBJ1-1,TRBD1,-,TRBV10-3,TGTGCCATCAGTACAGGGGTGAACACTGAAGCTTTCTTT,CAISTGVNTEAFF
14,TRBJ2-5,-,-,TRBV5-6,TGTGCCAGCAGCTTGGGGCTTGCGCAAGAGACCCAGTACTTC,CASSLGLAQETQYF
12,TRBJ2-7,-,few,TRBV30,TGTGCCTGGAGTGTAGGGGGCTACGAGCAGTACTTC,CAWSVGGYEQYF
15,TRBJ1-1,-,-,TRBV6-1,TGTGCCAGCAGTGTCACGGACCGGATCGGCACTGAAGCTTTCTTT,CASSVTDRIGTEAFF
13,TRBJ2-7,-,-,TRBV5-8,TGTGCCAGCAGCTTGGGCCCCCTCTACGAGCAGTACTTC,CASSLGPLYEQYF
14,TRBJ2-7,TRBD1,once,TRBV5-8,TGTGCCAGCAGCTTGTGGGACAGGGGGGGCGAGCAGTACTTC,CASSLWDRGGEQYF
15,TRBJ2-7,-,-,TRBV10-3,TGTGCCATCAGCGAGGGGGGGGCGAGCTCCTACGAGCAGTACTTC,CAISEGGASSYEQYF
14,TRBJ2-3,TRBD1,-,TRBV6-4,TGTGCCAGCAGTGGGACAGGGGGCACAGATACGCAGTATTTT,CASSGTGGTDTQYF
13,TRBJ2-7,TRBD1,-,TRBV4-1,TGCGCCAGCAGCCAAGGGGGGGACAGGGGACAATACTTC,CASSQGGDRGQYF
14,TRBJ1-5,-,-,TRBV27,TGTGCCAGCGCCGGGACACCGAGCAATCAGCCCCAGCATTTT,CASAGTPSNQPQHF
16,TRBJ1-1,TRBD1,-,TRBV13,TGTGCCAGCAGCTTAGGCCTTGGGACAGGACACACTGAAGCTTTCTTT,CASSLGLGTGHTEAFF
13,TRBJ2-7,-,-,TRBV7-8,TGTGCCAGCAGCTTCGACAACTCCTACGAGCAGTACTTC,CASSFDNSYEQYF
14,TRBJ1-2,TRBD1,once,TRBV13,TGTGCCAGCAGCTTGAGGGACAGGGGTAATGGCTACACCTTC,CASSLRDRGNGYTF
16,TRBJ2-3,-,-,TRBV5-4,TGTGCCAGCAGCCCAAGGCGGGGGCCTAGCACAGATACGCAGTATTTT,CASSPRRGPSTDTQYF
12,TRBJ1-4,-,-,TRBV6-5,TGTGCCAGCGGTATGGGAAACGAAAAACTGTTTTTT,CASGMGNEKLFF
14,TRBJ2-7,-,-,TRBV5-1,TGCGCCAGCAGCTTGCTCGAAAGCTCCTACGAGCAGTACTTC,CASSLLESSYEQYF